A selection of T cell receptor beta chains follows, all from one sample in a study of cytomegalovirus exposure and HLA in healthy donors. The repertoire was sequenced with immunoSEQ multiplex PCR; TCRdb's copy has only in-frame clones and lacks some. Of tens of thousands of clones in the sample, roughly 94% were seen once. Source material: PBMCs. The receptors derive from a young woman in good health and CMV-seronegative. Both conserved end residues are trimmed from each CDR3. The order of the fields is CDR3 length, V gene, J gene, CDR3 protein.

9,TRBV20-1,TRBJ1-2,SARKSYGYT
11,TRBV28,TRBJ2-3,ASRAGTTDTQY
12,TRBV7-9,TRBJ2-5,ASSFGQGKETQY
11,TRBV28,TRBJ1-4,ASRQTGGEKLF
14,TRBV7-9,TRBJ2-5,ASSLSWDRLRETQY
11,TRBV9,TRBJ1-1,ASSGYMNTEAF
13,TRBV5-1,TRBJ1-6,ASSLRSGDNSPLH
15,TRBV19,TRBJ1-1,ASSISGAVGMNTEAF
14,TRBV18,TRBJ1-5,ASSPRGGALNQPQH
15,TRBV6-4,TRBJ1-2,ASSAGTGIETNYGYT
14,TRBV6-6,TRBJ2-3,ASRPGQGAFTDTQY
13,TRBV6-5,TRBJ2-2,ASSPDYANTGELF
12,TRBV18,TRBJ1-1,ASSPGQGGTEAF
15,TRBV7-9,TRBJ1-2,ASSLDRDRGLRYGYT
12,TRBV19,TRBJ1-4,ASSTDRINEKLF
13,TRBV19,TRBJ2-3,ASTMNRGSPDTQY
12,TRBV28,TRBJ2-7,ARGGGWPSYEQY
11,TRBV2,TRBJ1-2,ASRSDSHYGYT
10,TRBV5-1,TRBJ2-3,ASSVRGDTQY
15,TRBV7-8,TRBJ1-4,ASSSDRVISVGEKLF
14,TRBV14,TRBJ2-5,ASSQEDIPRGETQY
14,TRBV11-2,TRBJ2-7,ASSLDYRQETYEQY
14,TRBV13,TRBJ2-3,ASSERGGGRTDTQY
15,TRBV28,TRBJ2-1,ASSSVLLNRGLNEQF
13,TRBV18,TRBJ2-5,ASSPRAGAQETQY
14,TRBV5-6,TRBJ2-1,ASSLLGPSGGNEQF
10,TRBV2,TRBJ2-7,ASSPQGREQY
13,TRBV5-1,TRBJ1-3,ASSPTGTAGNTIY
11,TRBV2,TRBJ2-7,ASKGGEVGEQY
13,TRBV18,TRBJ1-5,ASSLGTGKSQPQH
13,TRBV6-5,TRBJ1-2,ASRRVGSLTQGYT
14,TRBV7-3,TRBJ2-1,ASSSSGLAGRNEQF
15,TRBV5-1,TRBJ2-5,ASSLADGGGAGETQY
12,TRBV2,TRBJ1-4,ASSEVSRNEKLF
9,TRBV30,TRBJ2-7,AWSVSYEQY
11,TRBV7-2,TRBJ1-3,ASSSVLPNTIY
13,TRBV18,TRBJ2-7,ASSLRQAPGYEQY
19,TRBV28,TRBJ1-5,ASNATPRGHTYTNYNQPQH
12,TRBV4-1,TRBJ2-7,ASSQVPVYYEQY
7,TRBV28,TRBJ2-7,ASGQVRD
13,TRBV28,TRBJ1-5,ASRNGQVGNQPQH
12,TRBV5-1,TRBJ1-1,ASSLGTGDTEAF
10,TRBV11-2,TRBJ2-7,ASSLERYEQY
13,TRBV5-1,TRBJ1-2,ASSSDGQPNYGYT
11,TRBV27,TRBJ1-4,ASSSATNEKLF
15,TRBV27,TRBJ2-3,ASSPLRGGVGTDTQY
12,TRBV19,TRBJ1-5,ASSKHSGNQPQH
12,TRBV9,TRBJ2-5,ASGRGLAEETQY
15,TRBV11-2,TRBJ2-1,ASSLDFSSGGVDEQF
13,TRBV28,TRBJ1-5,ASSFARGPEQPQH
13,TRBV28,TRBJ1-1,ASSLRGSGNTEAF
15,TRBV27,TRBJ1-6,ASSSVGYGQDRESLH
13,TRBV7-2,TRBJ1-1,ASSLTGGRNTEAF
14,TRBV11-3,TRBJ2-3,ASSFGGSGGVDTQY
14,TRBV5-4,TRBJ2-1,ASSVGLAGGYNEQF